A single sample is the source of the 32 T cell receptor beta chains below, sequenced in a study of cytomegalovirus exposure and HLA in healthy donors. The primer mix had 60 Vbeta and 13 Jbeta primers. Repertoires were generated with immunoSEQ multiplex PCR, while TCRdb's copy carries only in-frame clones and drops some. Of 85,000 to 100,000 clones listed, around four fifths were seen once; the top ten hold over 5%. The sequencing sample was made of PBMCs. These TCRs come from a young woman in good health and CMV-seropositive.

V is TRBV29-1 and J is TRBJ2-1; D possibly corresponds to TRBD2 (5 bases). With 3 bases removed from V and 8 bases from J, the gap between germline ends came to 17 bases. Per germline, CDR1 SQVTM and CDR2 ANQGSEA. The CDR3 runs 14 residues. The CDR3 region has the DNA TGCAGCGTTGAGGCGGGTAGGCGAGGCGATGAGCAGTTCTTC. The encoded protein is CSVEAGRRGDEQFF.

J is TRBJ2-1 and V is TRBV2; TRBD2 matches at 10 bases. Per the germline V gene, CDR1 is SNHLY and CDR2 is FYNNEI. Trimming took 5 bases from V and 4 from J; bases not matched to a gene: 2. The CDR3 totals 14 residues. The chain's CDR3 is CASSSGGAYNEQFF. The DNA for the CDR3 is TGTGCCAGCAGTAGCGGGGGGGCGTACAATGAGCAGTTCTTC.

A remark on this clone: Other DNA sequences within the sample encode an identical CDR3. The gene calls are TRBV28 and TRBJ2-7; 9 positions agree with TRBD2. The V gene's germline CDR1 is MDHEN and CDR2 SYDVKM. The CDR3 covers 12 residues. J gave up 4 bases and V 5 bases, and 0 bases lay outside the gene matches. CDR3 amino acids: CASSLAGYEQYF. In DNA, the CDR3 is TGTGCCAGCAGTCTAGCGGGGTACGAGCAGTACTTC.

This clone has a single count. The rearrangement uses TRBV2 and TRBJ1-1; 8 nucleotides agree with TRBD1. This CDR3 has 15 residues. Germline V gives CDR1 SNHLY, CDR2 FYNNEI. V lost 0 bases and J lost 6; bases outside the gene matches: 6. CDR3 residues: CASSEATLQGAEAFF. CDR3 coding DNA: TGTGCCAGCAGTGAAGCGACCCTACAGGGGGCTGAAGCTTTCTTT.

V usage is TRBV5-1 and J usage is TRBJ2-5; 9 bases are a match to TRBD2. The trim removed 3 bases at V and 5 bases at J, leaving 5 bases unmatched. CDR1 SGHRS and CDR2 YFSETQ come from the germline V gene. The length of the CDR3 is 14 residues. CDR3 coding DNA: TGCGCCAGCAGCTCTGGGACTAGCCGGGAGACCCAGTACTTC. Encoded protein: CASSSGTSRETQYF.

The chain couples TRBV28 to TRBJ1-1; TRBD1 aligns across 11 bases. The J segment lost 0 bases and the V segment lost 10 bases, leaving 7 bases of the junction unmatched. The CDR3 length is 15 residues. CDR1 MDHEN and CDR2 SYDVKM come from the germline V gene. CDR3 in amino acids: CATTGTGGLNTEAFF. CDR3 coding DNA: TGTGCCACCACGGGGACAGGGGGACTGAACACTGAAGCTTTCTTT.

The chain is built from TRBV2 and TRBJ2-1; TRBD2 agrees at 11 bases. The CDR3 sequence is 15 residues long. Germline assignment: CDR1 SNHLY and CDR2 FYNNEI. With 4 bases clipped from V and 4 bases from J, the junction kept 3 bases outside the gene matches. The CDR3 DNA is TGTGCCAGCAGTGCCCCTAGCGGGGGGTACAATGAGCAGTTCTTC. Protein sequence: CASSAPSGGYNEQFF.

The V gene is TRBV7-9, the J gene TRBJ2-1, with D perhaps matching TRBD1 (7 bases). V lost 4 bases to trimming and J lost 2 bases, with 12 bases between them. CDR3 length equals 15 residues. Germline V gene data show CDR1 as SEHNR and CDR2 as FQNEAQ (reference sequence). CDR3 in DNA: TGTGCCAGCAGCTCTCGGGGGACAGCCTACAATGAGCAGTTCTTC. Encoded protein: CASSSRGTAYNEQFF.

A word on this clone: The germline gene is not matched at one end of the junction; a read error may be the cause. The V and J genes are TRBV7-9 and TRBJ1-1, with 7 bases that match TRBD1. The CDR3 contains 15 residues. CDR1 and CDR2 from the germline V gene are SEHNR and FQNEAQ (reference sequence). The CDR3 bases are TGTTCCAGCAGCCCGGATGACAGGGTTTACGGCGAAGCTTTCTTT. Translated, it gives CSSSPDDRVYGEAFF.

The chain carries TRBV6-5 and TRBJ2-1, with 10 bases fitting TRBD2. Per the germline V gene, CDR1 is MNHEY and CDR2 is SVGAGI. The CDR3 sequence is 15 residues long. With V trimmed by 7 bases and J by 3 bases, 6 bases remained unmatched. In nucleotides, the CDR3 is TGTGCCAGCAAAATTCTAGCGGGAGTCTACAATGAGCAGTTCTTC. Encoded protein: CASKILAGVYNEQFF.

J is TRBJ2-1 and V is TRBV11-2; the match to TRBD2 covers 8 bases. Germline loops: CDR1 SGHAT, CDR2 FQNNGV. The length of the CDR3 is 16 residues. V trimming: 5 bases; J trimming: 1 base; junction bases outside the gene matches: 7. The CDR3 DNA follows: TGTGCCAGCAGCCTCATGGGACTAGAGTCCTACAATGAGCAGTTCTTC. It yields the protein CASSLMGLESYNEQFF. Combining the CDR3 with reference TRBV11-2 and TRBJ2-1 gives the whole variable domain EAGVAQSPRYKIIEKRQSVAFWCNPISGHATLYWYQQILGQGPKLLIQFQNNGVVDDSQLPKDRFSAERLKGVDSTLKIQPAKLEDSAVYLCASSLMGLESYNEQFFGPGTRLTVL.

The J gene is TRBJ1-1, the V gene TRBV7-2; weak D call: TRBD1 (6 bases). Germline-derived CDR1 and CDR2 are SGHTA and FQGNSA. V was clipped by 1 base and J by 3 bases, with 12 bases between them. The CDR3 totals 15 residues. The DNA for the CDR3 is TGTGCCAGCAGCTTAGGTCATTCAGGGGACACTGAAGCTTTCTTT. Protein sequence: CASSLGHSGDTEAFF.

J is TRBJ2-3 and V is TRBV5-1, with D perhaps matching TRBD1 (7 bases). The germline V and J ends were trimmed by 4 bases and 3 bases, with 12 bases remaining between them. Per germline, CDR1 SGHRS and CDR2 YFSETQ. The CDR3 sequence is 14 residues long. DNA for the CDR3: TGCGCCAGCAGCGCGGGACAGACTACAGATACGCAGTATTTT. Its translation: CASSAGQTTDTQYF.

V and J are TRBV6-6 and TRBJ1-1, with a weak D call TRBD1 (6 bases). V lost 5 bases and J 4 bases, leaving 14 bases between the germline ends. The CDR3 runs 14 residues. CDR1 is MNHNY and CDR2 is SVGAGI in the germline V gene (reference sequence). The CDR3 sequence: CASSPRGGLTEAFF. The DNA of the CDR3 is TGTGCCAGCAGTCCGAGGGGGGGACTCACTGAAGCTTTCTTT.

The rearrangement joins TRBV28 to TRBJ1-4, with D unresolved. V was clipped by 1 base and J by 4 bases, with 10 bases between them. The CDR3 consists of 15 residues. Per germline, CDR1 MDHEN and CDR2 SYDVKM. DNA for the CDR3: TGTGCCAGCAGTTTATCAGGATACCTTAATGAAAAACTGTTTTTT. Translation: CASSLSGYLNEKLFF.

As to this clone: At one boundary the junction diverges from the germline segment, which might be a read error. J is TRBJ2-5 and V is TRBV7-7; 13 nucleotides align to TRBD2. The CDR3 loop spans 15 amino acids. Germline V lookup: CDR1 SSHAT, CDR2 FNYEAQ (reference sequence). The CDR3 sequence is CASSRTSGRVETQYF. The DNA of the CDR3 is TGTGCTAGCAGCCGGACTAGCGGGAGAGTTGAGACCCAGTACTTC.

J is TRBJ1-2 and V is TRBV19; TRBD1 agrees at 7 bases. The junction had 3 bases not matched to a gene; V was cut back by 4 bases and J by 4 bases. CDR3 length: 13 amino acids. Germline lookup yields CDR1 LNHDA and CDR2 SQIVND (reference sequence). In DNA form, the CDR3 reads TGTGCCAGTAGTACCCGGGACAGCTATGGCTACACCTTC. This translates into CASSTRDSYGYTF.

The chain carries TRBV27 and TRBJ2-1; TRBD2 might be the D (5 bases). V was cut by 3 bases and J by 3 bases, with 9 bases left in between. This CDR3 has 14 amino acids. CDR1 MNHEY and CDR2 SMNVEV come from the germline V gene (reference sequence). CDR3 in DNA: TGTGCCAGCAGTTTTGAGGGCCACTACAATGAGCAGTTCTTC. Its protein product is CASSFEGHYNEQFF.

This clone was seen more than once but under ten times. This chain uses TRBV19 with TRBJ1-1; D is unresolved. This CDR3 comprises 14 residues. Trimming took off 6 bases at V and 4 bases at J, with 15 bases between the two ends. Germline-derived CDR1 and CDR2 are LNHDA and SQIVND (reference sequence). The CDR3 reads CASRREGRGTEAFF. In nucleotides, the CDR3 is TGTGCCAGTAGGCGTGAGGGTCGGGGCACTGAAGCTTTCTTT.

The chain uses TRBV25-1 and TRBJ1-2; 12 nucleotides agree with TRBD1. The CDR3 extends over 13 amino acids. The trim removed 6 bases at V and 7 bases at J, leaving 3 bases unmatched. CDR1 and CDR2 (germline): MGHDK, SYGVNS. In nucleotides, the CDR3 is TGTGCCAGCAGGGGACAGGGGGCGGCTGGCTACACCTTC. Translating it yields CASRGQGAAGYTF.

This clone was seen a single time. The chain carries TRBV20-1 and TRBJ2-5; D unresolved. Trimming pared 4 bases from V and 4 bases from J, leaving 7 bases between. Per germline, CDR1 DFQATT and CDR2 SNEGSKA (reference sequence). CDR3 length: 11 amino acids. Here the CDR3 DNA reads TGCAGTGCTAAAAACTTAGAGACCCAGTACTTC. Its translation is CSAKNLETQYF.

The CDR3 reads CASSLARDRNEKLFF. For the CDR3, the DNA is TGTGCCAGCAGCTTAGCCCGGGACAGGAATGAAAAACTGTTTTTT. The rearrangement links TRBV7-9 to TRBJ1-4, with 8 bases fitting TRBD1. The CDR3 runs 15 residues. Germline V CDR1 and CDR2: SEHNR, FQNEAQ (reference sequence). The V segment lost 0 bases and the J segment 5 bases; nucleotides outside the gene matches: 2.

This chain connects TRBV4-1 to TRBJ2-2; 7 nucleotides line up with TRBD1. Trimming at V came to 0 bases and at J to 0 bases, leaving 4 bases not matched to a gene. Germline V CDR1 and CDR2: MGHRA, YSYEKL. There are 17 residues in the CDR3. This CDR3 is CASSQEFGTANTGELFF. CDR3 DNA: TGCGCCAGCAGCCAAGAGTTTGGGACAGCGAACACCGGGGAGCTGTTTTTT.

This clone was recorded once. J is TRBJ1-1 and V is TRBV5-5, with D perhaps TRBD1 (6 bases). Germline V gene data show CDR1 as SGHKS and CDR2 as YYEKEE (reference sequence). Trimming stripped 4 bases from V and 7 bases from J, with 17 bases between. The CDR3 totals 14 residues. The CDR3 protein is CASSEMTGRGEAFF. CDR3 nucleotide sequence: TGTGCCAGCAGCGAAATGACAGGCCGGGGTGAAGCTTTCTTT. Supplemented by reference TRBV5-5 and TRBJ1-1, the full variable domain reads DAGVTQSPTHLIKTRGQQVTLRCSPISGHKSVSWYQQVLGQGPQFIFQYYEKEERGRGNFPDRFSARQFPNYSSELNVNALLLGDSALYLCASSEMTGRGEAFFGQGTRLTVV.

This clone has just a few counts. The chain uses TRBV28 and TRBJ2-3, with D perhaps TRBD1 (6 bases). CDR3 size: 14 residues. CDR1 MDHEN and CDR2 SYDVKM come from the germline V gene. Trimming left V 2 bases short and J 2 bases short, with 8 bases between. The CDR3 bases are TGTGCCAGCAGTTTAACAGGGACCACAGATACGCAGTATTTT. This sequence encodes CASSLTGTTDTQYF.

The chain recombines TRBV6-5 with TRBJ2-7, with D possibly being TRBD2 (5 bases). Germline CDR1 MNHEY, CDR2 SVGAGI. The CDR3 is 15 amino acids. The ends were cut back, 4 bases at V and 1 base at J, with 14 bases in the middle. In nucleotides, the CDR3 is TGTGCCAGCAGTTTCGATAGGTCGGGGTCCTACGAGCAGTACTTC. This sequence encodes CASSFDRSGSYEQYF.

This chain joins TRBV28 and TRBJ1-5; D is uncertain. The germline V gene has CDR1 MDHEN and CDR2 SYDVKM. This CDR3 is built from 14 residues. Between the trimmed V and J ends, which lost 8 bases and 4 bases, there was a span of 15 bases. CDR3 in DNA: TGTGCCAGCCGTTGGGTACTAGGGAATCAGCCCCAGCATTTT. As protein: CASRWVLGNQPQHF.

The table lists this clone with a count of one. The V gene is TRBV15, the J gene TRBJ1-3; no reliable D call. Germline-derived CDR1 and CDR2 are LNHNV and YYDKDF (reference sequence). V lost 4 bases and J 4 bases, leaving 11 bases between the germline ends. The length of the CDR3 is 14 residues. CDR3 DNA sequence: TGTGCCACCAGCAATCGAAGTACAGGAAACACCATATATTTT. The encoded protein is CATSNRSTGNTIYF. Combining the CDR3 with reference TRBV15 and TRBJ1-3 gives the whole variable domain DAMVIQNPRYQVTQFGKPVTLSCSQTLNHNVMYWYQQKSSQAPKLLFHYYDKDFNNEADTPDNFQSRRPNTSFCFLDIRSPGLGDTAMYLCATSNRSTGNTIYFGEGSWLTVV.

The gene calls are TRBV7-8 and TRBJ1-2; weak D call: TRBD1 (6 bases). V gave up 4 bases and J gave up 0 bases, with 15 bases separating them. Germline V gene sequence: CDR1 SGHVS, CDR2 FQNEAQ. The CDR3 loop spans 16 amino acids. In DNA form, the CDR3 reads TGTGCCAGCAGCTCCCGGGACACTCTTCCTAACTATGGCTACACCTTC. This encodes CASSSRDTLPNYGYTF. Supplemented by reference TRBV7-8 and TRBJ1-2, the full variable domain reads GAGVSQSPRYKVAKRGQDVALRCDPISGHVSLFWYQQALGQGPEFLTYFQNEAQLDKSGLPSDRFFAERPEGSVSTLKIQRTQQEDSAVYLCASSSRDTLPNYGYTFGSGTRLTVV.

V is TRBV7-7 and J is TRBJ2-5, with 14 bases aligning to TRBD2. This CDR3 spans 18 amino acids. Germline V gene lookup returns CDR1 SSHAT and CDR2 FNYEAQ (reference sequence). The chain's CDR3 is CAISPGTSGRGGQETQYF. Here the CDR3 DNA reads TGTGCTATCAGTCCCGGGACTAGCGGGAGAGGGGGCCAAGAGACCCAGTACTTC.

V usage is TRBV5-4 and J usage is TRBJ2-7, with unresolved D. CDR3 length equals 13 residues. V was pared by 2 bases and J by 0 bases, with 6 bases between. CDR1 is SGHNT, CDR2 YYREEE, per germline (reference sequence). CDR3 DNA sequence: TGTGCCAGCAGCTTTAGGAGCTCCTACGAGCAGTACTTC. Protein sequence: CASSFRSSYEQYF.

The chain employs TRBV19 and TRBJ2-7; maybe TRBD2 (5 bases). Between the trimmed V and J ends, which lost 4 bases and 4 bases, there was a span of 11 bases. The CDR3 has 13 amino acids. The V gene's germline CDR1 is LNHDA and CDR2 SQIVND (reference sequence). In DNA form, the CDR3 reads TGTGCCAGTAGTACAGGAGGTCCGTACGAGCAGTACTTC. It encodes CASSTGGPYEQYF.